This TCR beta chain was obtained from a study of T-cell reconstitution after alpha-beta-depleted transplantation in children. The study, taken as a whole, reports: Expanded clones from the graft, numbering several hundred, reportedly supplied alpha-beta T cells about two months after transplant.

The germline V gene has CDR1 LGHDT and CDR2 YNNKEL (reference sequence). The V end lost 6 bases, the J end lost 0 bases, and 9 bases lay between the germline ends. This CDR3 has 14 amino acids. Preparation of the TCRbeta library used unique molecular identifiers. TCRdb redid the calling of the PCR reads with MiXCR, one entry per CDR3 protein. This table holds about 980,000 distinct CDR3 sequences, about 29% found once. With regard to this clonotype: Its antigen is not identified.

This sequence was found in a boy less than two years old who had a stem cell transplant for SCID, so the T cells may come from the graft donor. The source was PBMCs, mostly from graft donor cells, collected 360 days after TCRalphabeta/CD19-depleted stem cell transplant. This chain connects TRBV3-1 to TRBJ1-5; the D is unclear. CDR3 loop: CASSPIYSNQPQHF. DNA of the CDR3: TGTGCCAGCAGTCCAATTTATAGCAATCAGCCCCAGCATTTT.